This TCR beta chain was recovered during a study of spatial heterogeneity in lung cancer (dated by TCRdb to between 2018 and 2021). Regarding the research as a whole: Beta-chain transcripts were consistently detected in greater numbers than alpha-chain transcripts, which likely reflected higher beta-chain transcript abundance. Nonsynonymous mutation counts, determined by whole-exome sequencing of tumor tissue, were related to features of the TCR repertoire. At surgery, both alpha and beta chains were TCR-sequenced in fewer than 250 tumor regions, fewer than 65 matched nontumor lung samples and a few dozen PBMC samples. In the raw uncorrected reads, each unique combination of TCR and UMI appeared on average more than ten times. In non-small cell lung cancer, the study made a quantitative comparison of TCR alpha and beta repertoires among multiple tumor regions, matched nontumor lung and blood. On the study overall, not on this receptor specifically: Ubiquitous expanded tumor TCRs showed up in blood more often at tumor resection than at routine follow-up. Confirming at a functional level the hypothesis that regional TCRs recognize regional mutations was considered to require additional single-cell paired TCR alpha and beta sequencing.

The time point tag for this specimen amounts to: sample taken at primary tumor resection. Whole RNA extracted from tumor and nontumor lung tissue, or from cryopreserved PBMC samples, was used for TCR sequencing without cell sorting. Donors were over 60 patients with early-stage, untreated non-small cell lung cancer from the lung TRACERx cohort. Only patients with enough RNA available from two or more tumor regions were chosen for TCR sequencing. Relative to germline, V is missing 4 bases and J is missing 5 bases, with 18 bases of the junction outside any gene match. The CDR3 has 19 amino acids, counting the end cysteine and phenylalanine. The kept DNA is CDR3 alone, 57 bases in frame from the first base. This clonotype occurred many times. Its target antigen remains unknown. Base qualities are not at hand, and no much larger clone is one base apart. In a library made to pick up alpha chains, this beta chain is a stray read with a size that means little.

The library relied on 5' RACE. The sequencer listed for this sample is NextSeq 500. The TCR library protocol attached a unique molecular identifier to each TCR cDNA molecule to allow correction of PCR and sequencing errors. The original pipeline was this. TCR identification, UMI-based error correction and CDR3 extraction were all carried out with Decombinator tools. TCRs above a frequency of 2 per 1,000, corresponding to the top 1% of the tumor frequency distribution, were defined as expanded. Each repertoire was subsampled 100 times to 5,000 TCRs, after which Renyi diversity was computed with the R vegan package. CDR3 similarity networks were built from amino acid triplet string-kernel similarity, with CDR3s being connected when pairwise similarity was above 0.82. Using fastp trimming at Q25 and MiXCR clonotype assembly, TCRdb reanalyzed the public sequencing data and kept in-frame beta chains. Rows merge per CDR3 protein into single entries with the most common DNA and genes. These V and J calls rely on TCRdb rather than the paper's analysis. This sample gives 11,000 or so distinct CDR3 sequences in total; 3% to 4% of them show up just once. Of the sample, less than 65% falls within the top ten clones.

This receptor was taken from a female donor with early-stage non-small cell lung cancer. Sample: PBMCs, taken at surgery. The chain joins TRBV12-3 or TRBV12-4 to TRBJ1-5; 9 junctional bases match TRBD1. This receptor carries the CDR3 CASSSATGGPLSKHQPQHF. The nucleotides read TGTGCCAGCAGTTCGGCCACAGGGGGCCCTTTGTCTAAACATCAGCCCCAGCATTTT.